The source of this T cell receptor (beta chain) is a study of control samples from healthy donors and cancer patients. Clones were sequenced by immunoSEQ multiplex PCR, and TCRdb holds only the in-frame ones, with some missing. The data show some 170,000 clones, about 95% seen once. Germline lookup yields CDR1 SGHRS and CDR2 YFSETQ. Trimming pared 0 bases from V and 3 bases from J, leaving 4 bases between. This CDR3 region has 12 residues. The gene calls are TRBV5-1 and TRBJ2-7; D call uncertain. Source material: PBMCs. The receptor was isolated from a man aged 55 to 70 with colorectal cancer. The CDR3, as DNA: TGCGCCAGCAGCTTGGGGGACTACGAGCAGTACTTC. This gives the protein CASSLGDYEQYF.